The entry below gives a single TCR beta chain sequence along with its context. Its antigen is still unknown. The data belong to a study of cytomegalovirus exposure and HLA in healthy donors. The primer mix had 60 Vbeta and 13 Jbeta primers. The protocol was immunoSEQ multiplex PCR, while the TCRdb copy is restricted to in-frame clones and leaves out a portion. This sample yields some 190,000 clones, of which more than 75% are seen a single time; less than 2.5% belongs to the top ten. This CDR3 contains 15 residues. Germline lookup yields CDR1 MNHEY and CDR2 SMNVEV (reference sequence). The study, taken as a whole, reports: Available immune exposure information covered CMV serostatus only. Cytomegalovirus status, reportedly, was diagnosed with high specificity and sensitivity by the classifier.

The receptor comes from a young woman in good health and CMV-seropositive. Sequencing was carried out using PBMCs. The chain links TRBV27 to TRBJ2-2; 7 bases agree with TRBD2. The CDR3 DNA reads as TGTGCTTCCAGGCGGTACAGCGGGGACACCGGGGAGCTGTTTTTT. It translates to CASRRYSGDTGELFF.